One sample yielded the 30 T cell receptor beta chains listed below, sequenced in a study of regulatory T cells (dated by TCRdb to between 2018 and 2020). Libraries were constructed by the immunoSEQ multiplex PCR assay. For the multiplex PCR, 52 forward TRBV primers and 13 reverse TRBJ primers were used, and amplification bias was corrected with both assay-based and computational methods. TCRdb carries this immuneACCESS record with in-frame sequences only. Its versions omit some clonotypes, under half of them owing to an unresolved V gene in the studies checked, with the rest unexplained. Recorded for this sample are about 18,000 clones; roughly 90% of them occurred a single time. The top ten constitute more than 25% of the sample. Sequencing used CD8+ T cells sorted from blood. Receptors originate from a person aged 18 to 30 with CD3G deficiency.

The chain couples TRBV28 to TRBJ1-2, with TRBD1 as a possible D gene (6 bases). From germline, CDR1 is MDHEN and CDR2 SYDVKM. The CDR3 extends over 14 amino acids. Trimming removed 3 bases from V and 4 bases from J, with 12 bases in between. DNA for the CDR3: TGTGCCAGCAGTTTTGTGGGGGGCGGCTATGGCTACACCTTC. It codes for CASSFVGGGYGYTF.

In DNA form, the CDR3 reads TGCGCCAGCAGCTTCAGACAGACGAGCACAGATACGCAGTATTTT. Its translation: CASSFRQTSTDTQYF. The gene calls are TRBV5-1 and TRBJ2-3; D is perhaps TRBD1 (5 bases). With 2 bases removed from V and 0 bases from J, the gap between germline ends came to 10 bases. Germline CDR1 SGHRS, CDR2 YFSETQ. The CDR3 has 15 amino acids.

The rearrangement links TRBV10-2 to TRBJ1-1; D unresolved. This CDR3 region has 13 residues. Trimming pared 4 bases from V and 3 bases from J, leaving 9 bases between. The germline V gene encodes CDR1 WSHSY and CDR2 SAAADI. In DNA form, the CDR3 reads TGCGCCAGCAGTGTGGGCGCGGACACTGAAGCTTTCTTT. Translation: CASSVGADTEAFF.

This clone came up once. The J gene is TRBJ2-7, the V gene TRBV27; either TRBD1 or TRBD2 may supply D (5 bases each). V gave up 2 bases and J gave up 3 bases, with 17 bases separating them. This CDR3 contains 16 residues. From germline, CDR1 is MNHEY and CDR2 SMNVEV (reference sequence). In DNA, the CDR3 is TGTGCCAGCAGTTTAACGGGGCAGGGAAGGAACTACGAGCAGTACTTC. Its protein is CASSLTGQGRNYEQYF.

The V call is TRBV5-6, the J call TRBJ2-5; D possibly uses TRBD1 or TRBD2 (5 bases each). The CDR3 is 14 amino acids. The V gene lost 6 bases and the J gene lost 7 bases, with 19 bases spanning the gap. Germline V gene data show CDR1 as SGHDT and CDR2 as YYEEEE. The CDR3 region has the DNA TGTGCCAGCAATCCCTCGGCTATGAGGGGGACCCAGTACTTC. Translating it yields CASNPSAMRGTQYF.

Here the CDR3 reads CASSELPADEQFF. Here the CDR3 DNA reads TGTGCCAGCAGTGAATTGCCTGCCGATGAGCAGTTCTTC. This rearrangement joins TRBV6-1 to TRBJ2-1; D is undetermined. V shed 2 bases and J shed 8 bases, with 10 bases lying between them. The CDR3 has 13 amino acids. The V gene's germline CDR1 is MNHNS and CDR2 SASEGT.

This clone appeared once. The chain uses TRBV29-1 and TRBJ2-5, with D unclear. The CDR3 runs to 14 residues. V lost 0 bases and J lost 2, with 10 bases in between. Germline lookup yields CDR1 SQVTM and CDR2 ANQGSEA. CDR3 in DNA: TGCAGCGTTGAAGAACTGGGTTTACAAGAGACCCAGTACTTC. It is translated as CSVEELGLQETQYF. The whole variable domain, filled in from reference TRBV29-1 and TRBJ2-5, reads SAVISQKPSRDICQRGTSLTIQCQVDSQVTMMFWYRQQPGQSLTLIATANQGSEATYESGFVIDKFPISRPNLTFSTLTVSNMSPEDSSIYLCSVEELGLQETQYFGPGTRLLVL.

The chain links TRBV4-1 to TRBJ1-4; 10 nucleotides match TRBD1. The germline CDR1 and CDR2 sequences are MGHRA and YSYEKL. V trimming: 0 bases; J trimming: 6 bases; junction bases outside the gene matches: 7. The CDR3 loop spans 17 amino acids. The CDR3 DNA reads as TGCGCCAGCAGCCAAGACGAGGCCGGGACAGGGGATGAAAAACTGTTTTTT. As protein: CASSQDEAGTGDEKLFF.

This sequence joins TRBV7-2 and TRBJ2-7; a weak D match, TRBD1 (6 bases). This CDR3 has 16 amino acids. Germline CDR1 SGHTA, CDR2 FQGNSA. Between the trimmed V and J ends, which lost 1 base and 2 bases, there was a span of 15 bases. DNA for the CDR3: TGTGCCAGCAGCTTAGATATGGGGGCAGGGGCCTACGAGCAGTACTTC. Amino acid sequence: CASSLDMGAGAYEQYF.

CDR3 sequence (DNA): TGTGCCACCAGCTTCCCAGGGGGTCACACTGAAGCTTTCTTT. It yields the protein CATSFPGGHTEAFF. The V gene is TRBV15, the J gene TRBJ1-1; 7 bases map to TRBD1. With V trimmed by 5 bases and J by 3 bases, 6 bases remained unmatched. The CDR3 is made up of 14 amino acids. Germline V CDR1 and CDR2: LNHNV, YYDKDF (reference sequence).

CDR3 region: CASSLKRSYEQYF. For the CDR3, the DNA is TGTGCCAGCAGTTTAAAACGGTCCTACGAGCAGTACTTC. The gene calls are TRBV28 and TRBJ2-7; no firm D call. V shed 2 bases and J shed 1 base, with 6 bases lying between them. Germline loops: CDR1 MDHEN, CDR2 SYDVKM. The CDR3 extends over 13 amino acids.

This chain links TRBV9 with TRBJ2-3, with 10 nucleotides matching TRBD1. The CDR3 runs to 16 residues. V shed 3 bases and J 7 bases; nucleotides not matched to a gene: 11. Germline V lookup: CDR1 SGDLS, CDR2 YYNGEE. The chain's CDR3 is CASSDPARQGANTQYF. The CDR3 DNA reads TGTGCCAGCAGCGATCCCGCGAGACAGGGGGCGAATACGCAGTATTTT.

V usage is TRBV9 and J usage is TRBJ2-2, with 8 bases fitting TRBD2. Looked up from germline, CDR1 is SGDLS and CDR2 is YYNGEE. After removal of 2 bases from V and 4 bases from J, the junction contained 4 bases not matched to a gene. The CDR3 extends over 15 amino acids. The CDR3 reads CASSVGGAPTGELFF. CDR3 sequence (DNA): TGTGCCAGCAGCGTCGGGGGGGCCCCCACCGGGGAGCTGTTTTTT.

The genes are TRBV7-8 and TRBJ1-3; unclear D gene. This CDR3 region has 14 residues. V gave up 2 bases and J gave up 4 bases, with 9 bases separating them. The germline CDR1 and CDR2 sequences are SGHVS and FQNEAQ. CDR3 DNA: TGTGCCAGCAGCTTATCACCGGGCGGAAACACCATATATTTT. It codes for CASSLSPGGNTIYF.

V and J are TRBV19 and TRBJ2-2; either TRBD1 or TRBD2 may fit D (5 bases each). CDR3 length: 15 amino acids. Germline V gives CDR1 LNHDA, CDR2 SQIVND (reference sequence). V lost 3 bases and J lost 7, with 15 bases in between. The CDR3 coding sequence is TGTGCCAGTAGTATGGGTGCAGGGACGAGCGGGGAGCTGTTTTTT. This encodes CASSMGAGTSGELFF.

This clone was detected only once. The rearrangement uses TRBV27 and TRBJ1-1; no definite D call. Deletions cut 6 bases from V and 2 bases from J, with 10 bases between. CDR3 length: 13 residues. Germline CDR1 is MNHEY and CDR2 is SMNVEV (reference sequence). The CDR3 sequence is CASRESLNTEAFF. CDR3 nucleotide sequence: TGTGCCAGCAGAGAGAGTCTAAACACTGAAGCTTTCTTT.

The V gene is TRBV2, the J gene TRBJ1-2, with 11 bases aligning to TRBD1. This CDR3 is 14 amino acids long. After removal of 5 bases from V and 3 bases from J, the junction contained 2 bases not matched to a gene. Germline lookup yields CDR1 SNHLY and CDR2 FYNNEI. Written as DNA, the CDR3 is TGTGCCAGCAGTTGGACAGGGGGCGACTATGGCTACACCTTC. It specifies CASSWTGGDYGYTF.

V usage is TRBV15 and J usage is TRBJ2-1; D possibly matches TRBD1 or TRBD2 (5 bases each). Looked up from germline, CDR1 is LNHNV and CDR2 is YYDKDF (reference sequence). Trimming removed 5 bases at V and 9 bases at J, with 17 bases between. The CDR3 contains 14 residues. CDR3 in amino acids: CATSFRDRMFEQFF. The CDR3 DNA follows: TGTGCCACCAGCTTCCGGGACCGTATGTTTGAGCAGTTCTTC.

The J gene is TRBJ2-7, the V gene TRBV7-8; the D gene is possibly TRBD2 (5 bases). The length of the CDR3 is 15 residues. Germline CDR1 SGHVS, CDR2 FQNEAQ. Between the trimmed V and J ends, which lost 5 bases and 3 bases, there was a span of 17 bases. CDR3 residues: CASSGGGDTYYEQYF. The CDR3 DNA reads TGTGCCAGCAGCGGAGGAGGAGACACCTACTACGAGCAGTACTTC.

The CDR3 sequence: CASSQDLRGGLQEQYF. In DNA, the CDR3 is TGCGCCAGCAGCCAAGACTTGCGGGGGGGCCTTCAGGAGCAGTACTTC. The chain employs TRBV4-1 and TRBJ2-7; 9 nucleotides match TRBD2. The junction had 10 bases not matched to a gene; V was cut back by 0 bases and J by 7 bases. The germline V gene encodes CDR1 MGHRA and CDR2 YSYEKL. The CDR3 contains 16 residues.

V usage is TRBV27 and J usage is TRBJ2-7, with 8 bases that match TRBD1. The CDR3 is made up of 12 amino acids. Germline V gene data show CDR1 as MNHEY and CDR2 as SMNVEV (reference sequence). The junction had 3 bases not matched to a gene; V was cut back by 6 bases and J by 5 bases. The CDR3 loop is CASSRQGNEQYF. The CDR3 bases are TGTGCCAGCAGCCGACAGGGGAACGAGCAGTACTTC.

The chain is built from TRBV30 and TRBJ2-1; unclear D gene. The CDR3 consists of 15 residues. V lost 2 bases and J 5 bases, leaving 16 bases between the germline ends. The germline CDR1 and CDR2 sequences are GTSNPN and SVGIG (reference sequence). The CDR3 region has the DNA TGTGCCTGGAGTAGTGAGAACACGGCCCACAATGAGCAGTTCTTC. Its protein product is CAWSSENTAHNEQFF.

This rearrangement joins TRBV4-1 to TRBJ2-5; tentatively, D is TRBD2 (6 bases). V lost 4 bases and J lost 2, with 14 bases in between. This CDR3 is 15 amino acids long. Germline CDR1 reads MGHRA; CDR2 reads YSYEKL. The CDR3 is CASSPSGTVQETQYF. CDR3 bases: TGCGCCAGCAGCCCTTCCGGGACTGTACAAGAGACCCAGTACTTC.

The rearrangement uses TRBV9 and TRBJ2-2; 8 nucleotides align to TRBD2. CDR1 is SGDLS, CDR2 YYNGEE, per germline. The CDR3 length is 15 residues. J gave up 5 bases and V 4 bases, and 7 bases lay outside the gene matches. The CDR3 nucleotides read TGTGCCAGCAGCCCGGGGGGGGGCAGTACCGGGGAGCTGTTTTTT. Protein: CASSPGGGSTGELFF.

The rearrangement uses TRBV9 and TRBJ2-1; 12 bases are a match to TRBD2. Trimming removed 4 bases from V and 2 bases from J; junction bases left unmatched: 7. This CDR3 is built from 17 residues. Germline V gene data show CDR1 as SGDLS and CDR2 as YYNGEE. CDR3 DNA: TGTGCCAGCAGCTTCCTAGCGGGGGGGCTCCCCTACAATGAGCAGTTCTTC. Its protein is CASSFLAGGLPYNEQFF.

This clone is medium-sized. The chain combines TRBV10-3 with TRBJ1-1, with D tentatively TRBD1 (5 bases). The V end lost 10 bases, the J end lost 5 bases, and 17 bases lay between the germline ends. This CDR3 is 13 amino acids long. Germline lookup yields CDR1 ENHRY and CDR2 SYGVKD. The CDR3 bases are TGTGCCACGGCAACGGGACGCCTAACTGAAGCTTTCTTT. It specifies CATATGRLTEAFF.

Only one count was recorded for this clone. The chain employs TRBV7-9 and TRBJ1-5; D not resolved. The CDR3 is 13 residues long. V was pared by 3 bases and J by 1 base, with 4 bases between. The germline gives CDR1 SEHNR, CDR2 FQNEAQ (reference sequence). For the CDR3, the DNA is TGTGCCAGCAGCTTGGTCAGCAATCAGCCCCAGCATTTT. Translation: CASSLVSNQPQHF.

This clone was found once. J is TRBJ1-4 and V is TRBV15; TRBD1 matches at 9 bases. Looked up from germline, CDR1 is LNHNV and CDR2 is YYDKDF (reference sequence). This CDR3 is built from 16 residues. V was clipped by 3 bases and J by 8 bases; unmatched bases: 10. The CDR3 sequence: CATSSGLQGAREKLFF. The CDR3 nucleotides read TGTGCCACCAGCAGCGGATTACAGGGGGCGAGGGAAAAACTGTTTTTT. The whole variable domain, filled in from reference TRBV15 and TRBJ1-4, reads DAMVIQNPRYQVTQFGKPVTLSCSQTLNHNVMYWYQQKSSQAPKLLFHYYDKDFNNEADTPDNFQSRRPNTSFCFLDIRSPGLGDTAMYLCATSSGLQGAREKLFFGSGTQLSVL.

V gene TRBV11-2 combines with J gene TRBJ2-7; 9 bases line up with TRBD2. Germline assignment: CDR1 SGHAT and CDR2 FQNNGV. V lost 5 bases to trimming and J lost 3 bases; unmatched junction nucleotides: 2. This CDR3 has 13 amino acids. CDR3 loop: CASSRSGSYEQYF. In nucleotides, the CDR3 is TGTGCCAGCAGCCGTAGCGGGAGCTACGAGCAGTACTTC.

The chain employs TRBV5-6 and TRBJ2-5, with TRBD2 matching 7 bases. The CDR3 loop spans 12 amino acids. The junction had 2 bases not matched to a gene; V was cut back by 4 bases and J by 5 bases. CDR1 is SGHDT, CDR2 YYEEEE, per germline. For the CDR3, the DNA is TGTGCCAGCAGCGGGGAGGGGGAGACCCAGTACTTC. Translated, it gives CASSGEGETQYF.